These T cell receptor beta chains were read from a single sample in a study of cytomegalovirus exposure and HLA in healthy donors. This table comes from immunoSEQ multiplex PCR, and its TCRdb copy is limited to in-frame clones, with some not included. In the table there are over 80,000 clones, about two thirds of which are singletons. The sample taken for sequencing was PBMCs. Every receptor here comes from a boy aged 10-17 years in good health and CMV-seropositive. CDR3s include the opening cysteine and the closing phenylalanine or tryptophan. D genes are given only for firm matches. Clone size is stated in some rows and not others, as once, few, many or a class when expanded.

TRBD2 TRBJ2-2 TRBV7-3 few CASSLAGGQVTGELFF TGTGCCAGCAGCTTAGCGGGGGGGCAGGTCACCGGGGAGCTGTTTTTT
TRBD1 TRBJ1-4 TRBV25-1 . CASTAGGNEKLFF TGTGCCAGCACGGCAGGGGGAAATGAAAAACTGTTTTTT
TRBD1 TRBJ2-7 TRBV4-2 . CASSQDKGTGQYPIYEQYF TGTGCCAGCAGCCAAGATAAAGGGACAGGTCAGTACCCTATCTACGAGCAGTACTTC
. TRBJ1-1 TRBV27 . CASSFGAGAIAAFF TGTGCCAGCAGTTTCGGAGCGGGGGCTATCGCGGCTTTCTTT
TRBD1 TRBJ2-7 TRBV18 few CASSEGTGETYEQYF TGTGCCAGCTCAGAAGGGACAGGGGAAACCTACGAGCAGTACTTC
TRBD1 TRBJ2-1 TRBV19 . CASRDTGTGLGDEQFF TGTGCCAGTAGAGATACCGGGACAGGGTTAGGCGATGAGCAGTTCTTC
TRBD2 TRBJ2-7 TRBV4-2 . CASSQDAGGSYEQYF TGTGCCAGCAGCCAAGATGCGGGGGGCTCCTACGAGCAGTACTTC
. TRBJ2-5 TRBV7-8 . CASSLVASQETQYF TGTGCCAGCAGCTTAGTGGCCTCTCAAGAGACCCAGTACTTC
TRBD2 TRBJ2-3 TRBV6-5 . CASSYQRGRTDTQYF TGTGCCAGCAGTTATCAGCGGGGACGCACAGATACGCAGTATTTT
. TRBJ2-1 TRBV9 few CASSVNLAVSYNEQFF TGTGCCAGCAGCGTGAACCTAGCCGTCTCCTACAATGAGCAGTTCTTC
TRBD1 TRBJ1-2 TRBV30 . CAWRQGPNYGYTF TGTGCCTGGAGACAGGGGCCTAACTATGGCTACACCTTC
. TRBJ2-3 TRBV6-5 . CASSYSSRGGTDTQYF TGTGCCAGCAGTTACTCGAGTAGGGGGGGGACCGATACGCAGTATTTT
. TRBJ2-6 TRBV2 . CASLSDRQPGANVLTF TGTGCCAGCCTTTCCGACCGACAGCCTGGGGCCAACGTCCTGACTTTC
. TRBJ1-2 TRBV29-1 once CSVNTGNYGYTF TGCAGCGTTAACACAGGAAACTATGGCTACACCTTC
TRBD1 TRBJ1-4 TRBV20-1 few CSATRGEKLFF TGCAGTGCCACCAGGGGGGAAAAACTGTTTTTT
. TRBJ2-1 TRBV7-2 . CASSLGTYNEQFF TGTGCCAGCAGCTTAGGGACTTACAATGAGCAGTTCTTC
. TRBJ2-2 TRBV5-1 . CASSFRDTGELFF TGCGCCAGCAGCTTCAGGGACACCGGGGAGCTGTTTTTT
. TRBJ2-2 TRBV29-1 few CSAGQNTGELFF TGCAGCGCCGGACAGAACACCGGGGAGCTGTTTTTT
TRBD1 TRBJ2-3 TRBV29-1 . CSVEWTGGTQYF TGCAGCGTTGAATGGACAGGGGGAACGCAGTATTTT
. TRBJ2-1 TRBV15 . CATSRDWSGPQGLDNEQFF TGTGCCACCAGCAGAGATTGGAGTGGGCCCCAGGGTTTAGACAATGAGCAGTTCTTC
. TRBJ2-7 TRBV6-1 once CASSEYGGDNEDEQYF TGTGCCAGCAGTGAATATGGGGGCGACAACGAAGACGAGCAGTACTTC
TRBD2 TRBJ2-1 TRBV27 . CASSLTTSGNSANEQFF TGTGCCAGCAGTCTTACGACTAGCGGGAATTCGGCCAATGAGCAGTTCTTC
TRBD1 TRBJ2-7 TRBV7-2 few CASSRGPGGQNEQYF TGTGCCAGCAGCCGCGGACCAGGGGGCCAAAACGAGCAGTACTTC
. TRBJ2-4 TRBV21-1 once CASSSRGGDIQYF TGTGCCAGCAGTTCGAGGGGAGGAGACATTCAGTACTTC
TRBD1 TRBJ1-5 TRBV19 . CASSIGQGGKMINQPQHF TGTGCCAGTAGTATCGGACAGGGGGGAAAGATGATCAATCAGCCCCAGCATTTT
TRBD2 TRBJ2-5 TRBV30 . CAWSNFFSGRTNF TGTGCCTGGAGCAATTTCTTTAGCGGGAGGACGAACTTC
. TRBJ2-1 TRBV9 . CASSVDRYNEQFF TGTGCCAGCAGCGTAGATAGATACAATGAGCAGTTCTTC